A single sample is the source of the 17 T cell receptor beta chains below, sequenced in a study of OX40 agonist ivuxolimab in advanced cancers. Profiling relied on immunoSEQ multiplex PCR, and the TCRdb table lists in-frame clones only, not all of them. The table records about 36,000 clones, around 89% of them present only once. The starting material was CD4+ or CD8+ T cells sorted from blood, obtained in a trial of the OX40 agonist ivuxolimab. The receptors derive from an adult with an advanced solid tumor such as melanoma, head and neck, liver or kidney cancer.

The J gene is TRBJ1-2, the V gene TRBV4-2, with 7 bases lining up with TRBD1. The CDR3 is 18 amino acids. Germline CDR1 is LGHNA and CDR2 is YNFKEQ. V dropped 2 bases and J dropped 4; count of bases not matched to a gene: 16. As DNA, the CDR3 is TGTGCCAGCAGCCAATCTCCTCCCGGGACAGTTGACCCCTATGGCTACACCTTC. This translates into CASSQSPPGTVDPYGYTF.

In this sample, this clone turned up once. CDR3 DNA: TGTGCCAGCAGCAACCCCTCCCCTAGCGGAGTATACAATGAGCAGTTCTTC. Its protein product is CASSNPSPSGVYNEQFF. The chain combines TRBV28 with TRBJ2-1, with 7 bases fitting TRBD2. This CDR3 has 17 residues. The junction had 15 bases not matched to a gene; V was cut back by 6 bases and J by 4 bases. Germline lookup yields CDR1 MDHEN and CDR2 SYDVKM.

This chain connects TRBV28 to TRBJ1-5; the D gene is possibly TRBD1 (6 bases). CDR1 is MDHEN, CDR2 SYDVKM, per germline. This CDR3 spans 16 amino acids. V was clipped by 1 base and J by 4 bases, with 14 bases between them. The CDR3 sequence: CASSLYPRTVNQPQHF. In nucleotides, the CDR3 is TGTGCCAGCAGTTTATACCCCCGGACAGTTAATCAGCCCCAGCATTTT.

This clone was detected only once. This chain connects TRBV29-1 to TRBJ1-2; D unclear. The CDR3 is 13 amino acids. V gave up 6 bases and J gave up 6 bases, with 17 bases separating them. Germline CDR1 SQVTM, CDR2 ANQGSEA. The CDR3 nucleotides are TGCAGCGTCGCCGGGGAATTCTTTGATGGCTACACCTTC. Its translation: CSVAGEFFDGYTF.

This clone was recorded once. The chain joins TRBV7-6 to TRBJ2-7; 7 bases align to TRBD1. CDR1 and CDR2 (germline): SGHVS, FNYEAQ. The CDR3 has 15 residues. The junction had 8 bases not matched to a gene; V was cut back by 1 base and J by 5 bases. CDR3 sequence reads: CASSLEGQINDEQYF. CDR3 DNA: TGTGCCAGCAGCTTAGAGGGACAGATTAACGACGAGCAGTACTTC.

The chain combines TRBV29-1 with TRBJ2-7, with TRBD1 identical over 7 bases. Germline loops: CDR1 SQVTM, CDR2 ANQGSEA. J lost 0 bases, V lost 6 bases, and 5 bases had no gene match. CDR3 length: 13 amino acids. The CDR3 DNA sequence: TGCAGCGTGAACCGACAGGGCTCCTACGAGCAGTACTTC. Its translation: CSVNRQGSYEQYF.

The J gene is TRBJ2-1, the V gene TRBV13; weak D call: TRBD2 (6 bases). This CDR3 spans 14 amino acids. V dropped 4 bases and J dropped 7 bases, with 14 bases sitting between them. The germline CDR1 and CDR2 sequences are PRHDT and FYEKMQ (reference sequence). In nucleotides, the CDR3 is TGTGCCAGCAGCTCGCTCCTGGAGGGGAATGAGCAGTTCTTC. Translation gives CASSSLLEGNEQFF.

The chain carries TRBV4-1 and TRBJ2-7; possibly TRBD2 for D (6 bases). This CDR3 has 15 amino acids. The V gene lost 1 base and the J gene lost 2 bases, with 12 bases spanning the gap. Per the germline V gene, CDR1 is MGHRA and CDR2 is YSYEKL. DNA for the CDR3: TGCGCCAGCAGCCAAGCAGGAGGGGCCGCCTACGAGCAGTACTTC. Its protein product is CASSQAGGAAYEQYF.

The chain links TRBV7-9 to TRBJ2-2; D call uncertain. Trimming left V 2 bases short and J 8 bases short, with 3 bases between. The CDR3 runs 11 residues. From germline, CDR1 is SEHNR and CDR2 FQNEAQ (reference sequence). In DNA, the CDR3 is TGTGCCAGCAGCTTAAGTGGGGAGCTGTTTTTT. It translates to CASSLSGELFF. Full variable domain (outside the CDR3, taken from reference TRBV7-9 and TRBJ2-2): DTGVSQNPRHKITKRGQNVTFRCDPISEHNRLYWYRQTLGQGPEFLTYFQNEAQLEKSRLLSDRFSAERPKGSFSTLEIQRTEQGDSAMYLCASSLSGELFFGEGSRLTVL.

In this sample, this clone turned up once. The genes are TRBV28 and TRBJ2-2; D is uncertain. The V end was cut by 6 bases, the J end by 6 bases, with 17 bases between. The CDR3 is made up of 15 amino acids. Germline V gene lookup returns CDR1 MDHEN and CDR2 SYDVKM. CDR3 bases: TGTGCCAGCAGCATGTCACGCATAGGAGCCGGGGAGCTGTTTTTT. It codes for CASSMSRIGAGELFF.

In DNA, the CDR3 is TGTGCCAGCGGACAGTACTATGGCTACACCTTC. Its protein is CASGQYYGYTF. The genes are TRBV27 and TRBJ1-2; D possibly corresponds to TRBD1 (6 bases). Trimming left V 8 bases short and J 3 bases short, with 7 bases between. Germline lookup yields CDR1 MNHEY and CDR2 SMNVEV (reference sequence). This CDR3 spans 11 amino acids.

V is TRBV7-2 and J is TRBJ1-5; D is undetermined. CDR3 length: 15 residues. Trimming shortened V by 1 base and J by 0 bases, and 7 bases separated the two germline ends. In germline, CDR1 is SGHTA, CDR2 FQGNSA. The CDR3: CASSLGQYSNQPQHF. The CDR3 DNA sequence: TGTGCCAGCAGCTTAGGGCAGTATAGCAATCAGCCCCAGCATTTT.

A single count supports this clone. The rearrangement uses TRBV7-2 and TRBJ1-2; 10 bases fit TRBD1. The CDR3 is 14 amino acids. Germline assignment: CDR1 SGHTA and CDR2 FQGNSA. J lost 6 bases, V lost 3 bases, and 4 bases had no gene match. CDR3: CASSFWTGGHGYTF. The CDR3 DNA follows: TGTGCCAGCAGCTTCTGGACAGGGGGTCATGGCTACACCTTC.

This chain uses TRBV15 with TRBJ1-5, with D uncertain. CDR3 length equals 14 residues. In germline, CDR1 is LNHNV, CDR2 YYDKDF (reference sequence). Trimming removed 0 bases from V and 3 bases from J, with 6 bases in between. CDR3 DNA: TGTGCCACCAGCAGAGAGGGTAACAATCAGCCCCAGCATTTT. Amino acids: CATSREGNNQPQHF.

The rearrangement links TRBV28 to TRBJ2-3; 11 bases are a match to TRBD1. Trimming took 6 bases from V and 1 from J; bases not matched to a gene: 3. CDR1 and CDR2 (germline): MDHEN, SYDVKM. The CDR3 has 15 amino acids. CDR3 DNA sequence: TGTGCCAGCAGCTCGGGACAGGGGGGCACAGATACGCAGTATTTT. Translating gives CASSSGQGGTDTQYF.

This chain joins TRBV7-6 and TRBJ2-3, with TRBD2 as a possible D gene (6 bases). Per the germline V gene, CDR1 is SGHVS and CDR2 is FNYEAQ. V shed 1 base and J shed 1 base, with 12 bases lying between them. The CDR3 spans 16 residues. CDR3 protein: CASSLDVLARTDTQYF. The CDR3 DNA reads TGTGCCAGCAGCTTAGATGTTCTAGCGCGCACAGATACGCAGTATTTT.

The chain links TRBV7-3 to TRBJ2-7; 8 positions match TRBD1. The CDR3 spans 13 residues. Looked up from germline, CDR1 is SGHTA and CDR2 is FQGTGA. Germline trimming cut 5 bases from V and 5 bases from J; bases unmatched to any gene: 5. For the CDR3, the DNA is TGTGCCAGCAGCCGAACGGACAGGGACGAGCAGTACTTC. Translating gives CASSRTDRDEQYF.